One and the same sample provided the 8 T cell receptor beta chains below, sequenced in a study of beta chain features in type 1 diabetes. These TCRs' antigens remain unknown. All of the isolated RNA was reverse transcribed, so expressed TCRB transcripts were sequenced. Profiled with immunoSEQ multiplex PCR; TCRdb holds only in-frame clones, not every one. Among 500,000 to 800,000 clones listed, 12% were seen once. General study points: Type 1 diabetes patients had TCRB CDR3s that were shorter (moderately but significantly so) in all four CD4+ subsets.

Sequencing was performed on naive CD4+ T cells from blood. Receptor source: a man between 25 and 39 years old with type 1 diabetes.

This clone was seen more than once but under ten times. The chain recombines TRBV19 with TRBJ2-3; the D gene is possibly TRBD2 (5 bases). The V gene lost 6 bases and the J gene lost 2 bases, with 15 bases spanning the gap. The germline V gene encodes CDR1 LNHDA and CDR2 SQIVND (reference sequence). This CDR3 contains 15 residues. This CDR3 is CASSHFERPTDTQYF. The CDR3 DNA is TGTGCCAGTAGCCACTTTGAGCGGCCCACAGATACGCAGTATTTT.

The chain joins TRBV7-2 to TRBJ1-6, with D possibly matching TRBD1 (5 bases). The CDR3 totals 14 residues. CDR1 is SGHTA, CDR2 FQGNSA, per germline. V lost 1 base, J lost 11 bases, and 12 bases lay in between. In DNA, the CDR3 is TGTGCCAGCAGCTTAGGGGGCTGGAGGGCACCCCTCCACTTT. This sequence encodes CASSLGGWRAPLHF.

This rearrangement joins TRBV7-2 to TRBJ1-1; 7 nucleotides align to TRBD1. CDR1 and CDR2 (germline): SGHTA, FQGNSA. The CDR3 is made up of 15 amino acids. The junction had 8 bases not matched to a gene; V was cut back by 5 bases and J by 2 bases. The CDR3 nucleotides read TGTGCCAGCAGCCTCTCAGGGGGACTCAACACTGAAGCTTTCTTT. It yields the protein CASSLSGGLNTEAFF.

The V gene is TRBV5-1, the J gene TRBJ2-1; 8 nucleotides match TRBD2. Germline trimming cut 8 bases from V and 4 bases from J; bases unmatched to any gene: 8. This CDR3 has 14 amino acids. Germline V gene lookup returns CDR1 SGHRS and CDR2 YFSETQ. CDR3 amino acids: CASSPGTRYNEQFF. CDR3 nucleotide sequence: TGCGCCAGTAGCCCCGGGACTAGATACAATGAGCAGTTCTTC.

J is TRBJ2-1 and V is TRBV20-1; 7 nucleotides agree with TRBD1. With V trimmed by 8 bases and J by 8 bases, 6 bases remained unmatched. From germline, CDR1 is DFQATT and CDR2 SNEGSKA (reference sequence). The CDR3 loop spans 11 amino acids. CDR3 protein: CSKQGPHEQFF. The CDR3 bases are TGCAGTAAACAGGGGCCCCATGAGCAGTTCTTC.

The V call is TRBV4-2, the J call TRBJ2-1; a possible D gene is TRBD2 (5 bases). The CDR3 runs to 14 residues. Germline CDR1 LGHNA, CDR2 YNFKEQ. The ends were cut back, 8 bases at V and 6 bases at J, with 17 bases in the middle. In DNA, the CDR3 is TGTGCCAGCGGCCTTGAGGGCAATGGCAATGAGCAGTTCTTC. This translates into CASGLEGNGNEQFF.

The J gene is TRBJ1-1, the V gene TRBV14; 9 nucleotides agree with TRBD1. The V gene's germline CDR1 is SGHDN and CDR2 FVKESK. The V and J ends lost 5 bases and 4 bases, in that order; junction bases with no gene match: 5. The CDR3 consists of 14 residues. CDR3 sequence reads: CASSGQGRPTEAFF. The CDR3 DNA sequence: TGTGCCAGCAGCGGACAGGGGAGGCCCACTGAAGCTTTCTTT.

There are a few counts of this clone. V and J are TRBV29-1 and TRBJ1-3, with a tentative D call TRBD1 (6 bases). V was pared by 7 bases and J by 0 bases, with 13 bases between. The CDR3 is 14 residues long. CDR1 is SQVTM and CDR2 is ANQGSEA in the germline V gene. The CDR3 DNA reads TGCAGCGCCCGGGACACCACCTCTGGAAACACCATATATTTT. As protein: CSARDTTSGNTIYF.